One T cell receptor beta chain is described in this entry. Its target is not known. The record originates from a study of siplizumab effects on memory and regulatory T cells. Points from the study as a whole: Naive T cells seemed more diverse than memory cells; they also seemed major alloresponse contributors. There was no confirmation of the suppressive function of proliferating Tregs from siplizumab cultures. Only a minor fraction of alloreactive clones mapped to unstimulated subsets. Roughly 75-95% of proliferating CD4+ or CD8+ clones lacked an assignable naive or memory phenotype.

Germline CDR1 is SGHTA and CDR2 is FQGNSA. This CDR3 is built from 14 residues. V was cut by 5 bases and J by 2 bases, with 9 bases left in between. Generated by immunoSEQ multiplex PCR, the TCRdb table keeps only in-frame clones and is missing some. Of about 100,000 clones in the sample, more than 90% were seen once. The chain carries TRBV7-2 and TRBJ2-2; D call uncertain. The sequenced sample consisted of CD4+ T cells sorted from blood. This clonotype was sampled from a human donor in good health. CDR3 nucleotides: TGTGCCAGCAGCCCCCTCTCTAACACCGGGGAGCTGTTTTTT. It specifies CASSPLSNTGELFF.